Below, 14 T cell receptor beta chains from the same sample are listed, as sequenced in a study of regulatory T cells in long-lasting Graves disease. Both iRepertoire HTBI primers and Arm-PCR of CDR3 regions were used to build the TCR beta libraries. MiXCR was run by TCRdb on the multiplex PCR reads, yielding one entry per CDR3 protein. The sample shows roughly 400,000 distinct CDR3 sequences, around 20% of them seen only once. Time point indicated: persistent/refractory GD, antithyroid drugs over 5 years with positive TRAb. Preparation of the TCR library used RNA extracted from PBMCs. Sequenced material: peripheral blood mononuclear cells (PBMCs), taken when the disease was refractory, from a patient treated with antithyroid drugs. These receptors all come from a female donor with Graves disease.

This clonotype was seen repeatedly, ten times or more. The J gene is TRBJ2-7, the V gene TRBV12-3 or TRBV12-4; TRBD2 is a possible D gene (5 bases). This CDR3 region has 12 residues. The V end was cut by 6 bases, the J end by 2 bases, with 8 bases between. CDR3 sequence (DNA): TGTGCCAGCAGCCCCGGGACCTACGAGCAGTACTTC. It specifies CASSPGTYEQYF.

In nucleotides, the CDR3 is TGTGCCAGCAGACACAGTGCAGGGAGTAACTATGGCTACACCTTC. It codes for CASRHSAGSNYGYTF. The chain couples TRBV2 to TRBJ1-2; D may be TRBD1 (5 bases). The germline V gene has CDR1 SNHLY and CDR2 FYNNEI. The CDR3 has 15 residues. Trimming took off 6 bases at V and 1 base at J, with 15 bases between the two ends. The full variable domain, its missing parts supplied by reference TRBV2 and TRBJ1-2, is EPEVTQTPSHQVTQMGQEVILRCVPISNHLYFYWYRQILGQKVEFLVSFYNNEISEKSEIFDDQFSVERPDGSNFTLKIRSTKLEDSAMYFCASRHSAGSNYGYTFGSGTRLTVV.

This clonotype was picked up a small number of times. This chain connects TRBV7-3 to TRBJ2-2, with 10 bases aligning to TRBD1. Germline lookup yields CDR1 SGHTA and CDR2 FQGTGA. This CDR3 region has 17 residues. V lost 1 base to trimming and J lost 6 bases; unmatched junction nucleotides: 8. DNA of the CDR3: TGTGCCAGCAGCTTAATGGGACAGGGGCTTTCTTCCGGGGAGCTGTTTTTT. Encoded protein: CASSLMGQGLSSGELFF.

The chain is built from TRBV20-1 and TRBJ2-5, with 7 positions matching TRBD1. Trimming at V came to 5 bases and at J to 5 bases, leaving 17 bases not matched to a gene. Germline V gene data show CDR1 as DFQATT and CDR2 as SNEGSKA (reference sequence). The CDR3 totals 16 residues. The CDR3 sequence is CSAAKGAVGYRETQYF. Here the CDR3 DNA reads TGCAGTGCTGCAAAGGGGGCGGTGGGGTATAGGGAGACCCAGTACTTC.

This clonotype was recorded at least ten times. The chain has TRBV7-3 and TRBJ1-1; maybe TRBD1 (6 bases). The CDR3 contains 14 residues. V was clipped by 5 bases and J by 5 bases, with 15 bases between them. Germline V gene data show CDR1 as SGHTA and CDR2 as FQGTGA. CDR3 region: CASSPQGALTEAFF. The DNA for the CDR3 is TGTGCCAGCAGCCCACAGGGAGCTTTGACTGAAGCTTTCTTT.

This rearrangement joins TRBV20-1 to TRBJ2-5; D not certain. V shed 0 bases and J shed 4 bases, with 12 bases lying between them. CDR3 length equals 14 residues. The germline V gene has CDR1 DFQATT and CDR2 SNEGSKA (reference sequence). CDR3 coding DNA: TGCAGTGCTAGAGACCCCCGGATATCAGAGACCCAGTACTTC. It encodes CSARDPRISETQYF.

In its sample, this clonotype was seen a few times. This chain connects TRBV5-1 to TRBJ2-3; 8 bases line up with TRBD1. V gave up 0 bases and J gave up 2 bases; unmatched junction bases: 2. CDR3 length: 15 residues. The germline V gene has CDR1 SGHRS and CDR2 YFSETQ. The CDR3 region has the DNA TGCGCCAGCAGCTTGGACAGGGGGGACACAGATACGCAGTATTTT. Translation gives CASSLDRGDTDTQYF.

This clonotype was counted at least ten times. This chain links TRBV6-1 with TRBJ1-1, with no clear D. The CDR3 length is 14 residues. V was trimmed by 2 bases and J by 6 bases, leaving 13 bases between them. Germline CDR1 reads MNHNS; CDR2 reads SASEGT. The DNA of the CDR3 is TGTGCCAGCAGTGAACCCTACGGGAGCGCTGAAGCTTTCTTT. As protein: CASSEPYGSAEAFF.

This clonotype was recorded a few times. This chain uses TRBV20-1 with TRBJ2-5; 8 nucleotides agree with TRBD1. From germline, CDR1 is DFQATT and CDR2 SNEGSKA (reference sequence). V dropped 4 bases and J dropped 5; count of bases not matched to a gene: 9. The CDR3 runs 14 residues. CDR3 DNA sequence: TGCAGTGCTACCGGACAGGGAACCCAGGAGACCCAGTACTTC. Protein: CSATGQGTQETQYF.

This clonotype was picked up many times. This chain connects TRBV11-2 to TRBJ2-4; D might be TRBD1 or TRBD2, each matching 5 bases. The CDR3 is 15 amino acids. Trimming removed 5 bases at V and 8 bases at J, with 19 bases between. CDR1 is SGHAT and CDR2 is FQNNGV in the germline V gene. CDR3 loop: CASSVAGTSEYIQYF. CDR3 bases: TGTGCCAGCAGCGTGGCCGGGACGAGTGAGTACATTCAGTACTTC.

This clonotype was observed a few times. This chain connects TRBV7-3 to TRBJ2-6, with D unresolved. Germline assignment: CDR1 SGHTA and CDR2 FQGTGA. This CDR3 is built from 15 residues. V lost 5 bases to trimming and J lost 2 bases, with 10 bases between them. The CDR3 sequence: CASSPQYAGANVLTF. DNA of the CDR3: TGTGCCAGCAGCCCCCAGTACGCTGGGGCCAACGTCCTGACTTTC.

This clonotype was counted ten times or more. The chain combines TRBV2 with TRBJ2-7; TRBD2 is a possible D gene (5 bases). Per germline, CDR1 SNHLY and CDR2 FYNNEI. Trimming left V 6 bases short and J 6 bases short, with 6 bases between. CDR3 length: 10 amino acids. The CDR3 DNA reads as TGTGCCAGCAGGAGGGCCGAGCAGTACTTC. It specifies CASRRAEQYF.

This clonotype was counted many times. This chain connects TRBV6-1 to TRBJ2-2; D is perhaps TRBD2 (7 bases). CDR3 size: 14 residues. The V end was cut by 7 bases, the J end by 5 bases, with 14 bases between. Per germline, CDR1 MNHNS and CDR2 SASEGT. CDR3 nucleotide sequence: TGTGCCAGCACCGGGGGGCATGAGACCGGGGAGCTGTTTTTT. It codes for CASTGGHETGELFF.

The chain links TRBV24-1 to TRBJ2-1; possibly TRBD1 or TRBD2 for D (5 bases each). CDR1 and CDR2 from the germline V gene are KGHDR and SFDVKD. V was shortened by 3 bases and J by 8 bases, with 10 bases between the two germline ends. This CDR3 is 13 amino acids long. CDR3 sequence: CATSDMGPDEQFF. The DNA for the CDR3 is TGTGCCACCAGTGATATGGGACCCGATGAGCAGTTCTTC.